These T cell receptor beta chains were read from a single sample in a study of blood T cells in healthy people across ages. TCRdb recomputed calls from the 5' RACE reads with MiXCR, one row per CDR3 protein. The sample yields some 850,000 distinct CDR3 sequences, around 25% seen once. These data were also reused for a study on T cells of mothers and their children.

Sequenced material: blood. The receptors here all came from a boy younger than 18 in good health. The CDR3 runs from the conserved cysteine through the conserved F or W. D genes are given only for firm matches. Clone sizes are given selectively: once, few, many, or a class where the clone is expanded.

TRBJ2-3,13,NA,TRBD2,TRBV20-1,CSVSSGPTDTQYF,TGCAGTGTCTCTAGCGGGCCCACAGATACGCAGTATTTT
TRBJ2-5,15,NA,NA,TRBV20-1,CSARGVGGTQETQYF,TGCAGTGCTAGAGGTGTGGGGGGTACCCAAGAGACCCAGTACTTC
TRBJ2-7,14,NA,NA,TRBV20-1,CSARGGTTQYEQYF,TGCAGTGCTAGAGGAGGAACTACTCAATACGAGCAGTACTTC
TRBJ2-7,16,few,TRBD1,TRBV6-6,CASSLTTGKTVYEQYF,TGTGCCAGCAGTCTCACGACAGGGAAAACTGTCTACGAGCAGTACTTC
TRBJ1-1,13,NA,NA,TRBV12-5,CASALRVNTEAFF,TGTGCTAGTGCTCTTAGGGTGAACACTGAAGCTTTCTTT
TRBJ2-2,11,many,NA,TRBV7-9,CASSSTGELFF,TGTGCCAGCAGTTCGACCGGGGAGCTGTTTTTT
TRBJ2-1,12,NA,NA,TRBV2,CASGGRFTEQFF,TGTGCCAGCGGGGGGAGGTTTACTGAGCAGTTCTTC
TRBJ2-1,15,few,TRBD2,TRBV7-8,CASSLGSSGLNEQFF,TGTGCCAGCAGCTTAGGGTCTAGCGGGCTCAATGAGCAGTTCTTC
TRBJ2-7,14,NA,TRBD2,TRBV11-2,CASSPVAGERTQYF,TGTGCCAGCAGCCCGGTAGCGGGGGAGCGAACTCAGTACTTC
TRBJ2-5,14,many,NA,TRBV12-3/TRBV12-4,CASSPFEGQETQYF,TGTGCCAGCAGTCCTTTCGAGGGGCAAGAGACCCAGTACTTC
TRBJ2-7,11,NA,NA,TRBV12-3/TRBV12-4,CASSTIYEQYF,TGTGCCAGCAGCACGATTTACGAGCAGTACTTC
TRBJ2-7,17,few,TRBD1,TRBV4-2,CASSRDSGTGGTYEQYF,TGTGCCAGCAGCCGAGATTCCGGGACAGGGGGAACCTACGAGCAGTACTTC
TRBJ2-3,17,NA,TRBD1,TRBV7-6,CASSIRGTGGLTDTQYF,TGTGCCAGCAGCATCCGGGGGACAGGGGGTTTGACAGATACGCAGTATTTT
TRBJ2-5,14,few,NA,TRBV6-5,CASSPPSDQETQYF,TGTGCCAGCAGTCCCCCCTCTGACCAAGAGACCCAGTACTTC
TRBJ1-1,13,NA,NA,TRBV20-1,CSAARGGISEAFF,TGCAGTGCTGCCCGGGGGGGGATTTCTGAAGCTTTCTTT
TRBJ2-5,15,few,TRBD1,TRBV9,CASSEAEGQGETQYF,TGTGCCAGCAGCGAGGCGGAGGGACAGGGTGAGACCCAGTACTTC
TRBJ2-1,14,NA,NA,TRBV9,CASSPQGYPNEQFF,TGTGCCAGCAGCCCACAAGGCTATCCCAATGAGCAGTTCTTC
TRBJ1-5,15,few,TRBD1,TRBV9,CASSGAGTGYQPQHF,TGTGCCAGCAGCGGAGCCGGGACAGGGTATCAGCCCCAGCATTTT
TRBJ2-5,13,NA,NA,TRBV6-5,CASSSNQKETQYF,TGTGCCAGCAGTTCCAACCAGAAAGAGACCCAGTACTTC
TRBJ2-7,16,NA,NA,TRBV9,CASSVEGGGPSYEQYF,TGTGCCAGCAGCGTAGAGGGGGGAGGGCCCTCCTACGAGCAGTACTTC
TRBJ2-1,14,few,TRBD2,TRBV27,CASSRGGPPNEQFF,TGTGCCAGCTCGCGGGGGGGTCCCCCCAATGAGCAGTTCTTC
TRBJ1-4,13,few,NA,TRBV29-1,CSVLTATNEKLFF,TGCAGCGTTCTAACCGCAACTAATGAAAAACTGTTTTTT
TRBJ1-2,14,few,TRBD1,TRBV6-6,CASRQTGGDYGYTF,TGTGCCAGCAGGCAGACAGGGGGGGACTATGGCTACACCTTC
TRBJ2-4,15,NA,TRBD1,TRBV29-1,CSVEPGQGPKNIQYF,TGCAGCGTTGAACCCGGACAGGGGCCCAAAAACATTCAGTACTTC
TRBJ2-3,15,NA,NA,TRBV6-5,CASSAGSMFTDTQYF,TGTGCCAGCAGTGCGGGGAGTATGTTCACAGATACGCAGTATTTT
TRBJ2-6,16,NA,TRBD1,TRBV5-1,CASSFSQGPGANVLTF,TGCGCCAGCAGTTTCTCACAGGGGCCCGGGGCCAACGTCCTGACTTTC
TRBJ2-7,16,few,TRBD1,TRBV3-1,CASSQDFRQGSYEQYF,TGTGCCAGCAGCCAAGATTTCCGACAGGGGAGCTACGAGCAGTACTTC
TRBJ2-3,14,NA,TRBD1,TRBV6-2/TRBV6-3,CASRPRDRPDTQYF,TGTGCCAGCAGGCCTCGGGACAGGCCAGATACGCAGTATTTT
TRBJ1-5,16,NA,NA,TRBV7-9,CASSLGADNSNQPQHF,TGTGCCAGCAGCTTAGGGGCGGACAACAGCAATCAGCCCCAGCATTTT
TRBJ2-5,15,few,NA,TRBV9,CASSPGHGWQGTQYF,TGTGCCAGCAGCCCCGGACATGGATGGCAAGGGACCCAGTACTTC
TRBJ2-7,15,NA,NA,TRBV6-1,CASTQGSGFSYEQYF,TGTGCCAGCACCCAGGGGTCAGGCTTCTCCTACGAGCAGTACTTC
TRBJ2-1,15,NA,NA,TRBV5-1,CASSLTSRVYNEQFF,TGCGCCAGCAGCTTAACTTCGCGGGTCTACAATGAGCAGTTCTTC
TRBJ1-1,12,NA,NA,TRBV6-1,CASRSNEGEAFF,TGTGCCAGCAGGAGCAACGAGGGTGAAGCTTTCTTT
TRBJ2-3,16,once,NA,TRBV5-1,CASSRGTLTATDTQYF,TGCGCCAGCAGCCGCGGGACCCTAACCGCCACAGATACGCAGTATTTT
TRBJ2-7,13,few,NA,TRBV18,CASSPAWDYEQYF,TGTGCCAGCTCACCCGCGTGGGACTACGAGCAGTACTTC
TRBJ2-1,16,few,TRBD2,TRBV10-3,CAIRTTTSGGANEQFF,TGTGCCATCAGGACTACTACTAGCGGGGGGGCCAATGAGCAGTTCTTC
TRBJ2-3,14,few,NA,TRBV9,CASSVDIQGDTQYF,TGTGCCAGCAGCGTAGACATACAGGGCGATACGCAGTATTTT
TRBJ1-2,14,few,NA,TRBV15,CATSPGRRDYGYTF,TGTGCCACCAGCCCGGGACGGAGGGACTATGGCTACACCTTC
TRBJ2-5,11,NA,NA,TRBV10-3,CAISESEGQYF,TGTGCCATCAGTGAGTCCGAGGGGCAGTACTTC
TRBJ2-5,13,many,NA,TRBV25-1,CASSERIEETQYF,TGTGCCAGCAGTGAACGGATTGAGGAGACCCAGTACTTC
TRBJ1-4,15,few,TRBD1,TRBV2,CASSGRDSLNEKLFF,TGTGCCAGCAGTGGAAGGGACAGCCTTAATGAAAAACTGTTTTTT
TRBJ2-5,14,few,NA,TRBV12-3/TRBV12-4,CASSFATRSETQYF,TGTGCCAGCAGTTTTGCCACCCGGTCTGAGACCCAGTACTTC
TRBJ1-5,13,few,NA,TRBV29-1,CSVEFGVNQPQHF,TGCAGCGTTGAATTCGGGGTAAATCAGCCCCAGCATTTT
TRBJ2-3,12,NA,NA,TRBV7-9,CASSLVEGAQYF,TGTGCCAGCAGCTTAGTCGAGGGTGCGCAGTATTTT
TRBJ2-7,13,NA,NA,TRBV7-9,CASSTGNLYEQYF,TGTGCCAGCAGCACCGGGAACCTGTACGAGCAGTACTTC
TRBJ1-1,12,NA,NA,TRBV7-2,CASSLLDAEAFF,TGTGCCAGTAGCTTACTGGACGCTGAAGCTTTCTTT
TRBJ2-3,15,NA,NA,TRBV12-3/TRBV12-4,CASSFTDRSTDTQYF,TGTGCCAGCAGTTTTACGGACCGAAGCACAGATACGCAGTATTTT
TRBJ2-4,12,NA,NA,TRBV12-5,CASGPARDIQYF,TGTGCTAGTGGCCCCGCGAGGGACATTCAGTACTTC
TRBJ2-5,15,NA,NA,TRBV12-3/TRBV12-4,CASSLFASGQETQYF,TGTGCCAGCAGTTTATTTGCGTCAGGGCAAGAGACCCAGTACTTC
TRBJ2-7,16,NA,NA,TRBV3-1,CASSQPQGGSGHEQYF,TGTGCCAGCAGCCAACCTCAGGGGGGATCGGGTCACGAGCAGTACTTC
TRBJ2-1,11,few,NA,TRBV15,CATSRGQEQFF,TGTGCCACCAGCAGAGGACAAGAGCAGTTCTTC
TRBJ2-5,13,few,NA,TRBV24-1,CATSQTGPEAQYF,TGTGCCACCAGTCAAACGGGGCCCGAGGCCCAGTACTTC
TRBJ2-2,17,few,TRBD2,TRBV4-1,CASSPLAGGRYTGELFF,TGCGCCAGCAGCCCCCTAGCGGGGGGAAGGTACACCGGGGAGCTGTTTTTT
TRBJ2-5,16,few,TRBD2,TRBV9,CASSASLAGGRETQYF,TGTGCCAGCAGCGCCTCACTAGCGGGGGGGCGAGAGACCCAGTACTTC
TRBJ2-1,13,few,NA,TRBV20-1,CSARDIYYNEQFF,TGCAGTGCTCGGGACATCTACTACAATGAGCAGTTCTTC
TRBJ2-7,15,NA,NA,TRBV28,CATEVLGVGAYEQYF,TGTGCCACTGAGGTATTGGGTGTAGGGGCCTACGAGCAGTACTTC
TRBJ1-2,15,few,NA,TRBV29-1,CSVVDWGFGDYGYTF,TGCAGCGTGGTCGACTGGGGATTCGGGGACTATGGCTACACCTTC